Listed below are T cell receptor beta chains from one sample, sequenced in a study of T-cell reconstitution after alpha-beta-depleted transplantation in children. TCRdb reprocessed the PCR reads with MiXCR, giving one entry per CDR3 protein. The table records around 580,000 distinct CDR3 sequences, 20% to 25% of them present only once. The sequences come from PBMCs, mostly from graft donor cells, collected 360 days after TCRalphabeta/CD19-depleted stem cell transplant. All receptors come from a boy under two years old who had a stem cell transplant for acute myeloid leukemia, so the T cells may come from the graft donor. The CDR3 runs from the conserved cysteine through the conserved F or W. A D gene is named only where the DNA matches it firmly. Size is omitted from some rows. Given values are once, few, many or a class for expanded clones.

TRBV12-3/TRBV12-4	few	NA	TRBJ1-1	CASSSGSPGTEAFF	TGTGCCAGCAGTTCGGGGTCTCCGGGCACTGAAGCTTTCTTT
TRBV12-3/TRBV12-4	NA	NA	TRBJ1-3	CASLDSSGNTIYF	TGTGCCAGCTTGGACAGCTCTGGAAACACCATATATTTT
TRBV27	NA	NA	TRBJ2-7	CASSLSKRAGSYEQYF	TGTGCCAGCAGTTTATCGAAACGTGCAGGATCCTACGAGCAGTACTTC
TRBV20-1	few	NA	TRBJ2-2	CSAFGVNTGELFF	TGCAGTGCTTTTGGCGTGAACACCGGGGAGCTGTTTTTT
TRBV20-1	NA	TRBD2	TRBJ2-1	CSAIPPGGGYYNEQFF	TGCAGTGCTATTCCCCCTGGCGGGGGATACTACAATGAGCAGTTCTTC
TRBV27	NA	NA	TRBJ2-5	CASATVEKTQYF	TGTGCCAGCGCGACGGTGGAAAAGACCCAGTACTTC
TRBV12-3/TRBV12-4	NA	NA	TRBJ2-3	CASSPATDRRRRDTQYF	TGTGCCAGCAGCCCTGCAACGGACAGACGACGGAGAGATACGCAGTATTTT
TRBV12-3/TRBV12-4	many	TRBD1	TRBJ1-5	CASSATGMRQPQHF	TGTGCCAGCAGTGCGACAGGGATGAGGCAGCCCCAGCATTTT
TRBV7-2	few	NA	TRBJ2-7	CASSSGPGWYEQYF	TGTGCCAGCAGTTCCGGGCCGGGATGGTACGAGCAGTACTTC
TRBV18	NA	TRBD1	TRBJ2-7	CASSLTGQGENEQYF	TGTGCCAGCTCACTCACGGGACAGGGAGAGAACGAGCAGTACTTC
TRBV12-3/TRBV12-4	many	NA	TRBJ2-5	CASSWDLQETQYF	TGTGCCAGCAGTTGGGACTTACAAGAGACCCAGTACTTC
TRBV6-5	many	NA	TRBJ1-4	CASSYTGWVGEKLFF	TGTGCCAGCAGTTACACAGGATGGGTTGGAGAAAAACTGTTTTTT
TRBV6-1	many	NA	TRBJ2-7	CASSEDIPPYEQYF	TGTGCCAGCAGTGAAGATATACCCCCCTACGAGCAGTACTTC
TRBV6-1	few	NA	TRBJ2-1	CASWGSSMGYALNPFF	TGTGCCAGCTGGGGCAGTTCGATGGGGTACGCGTTAAACCCGTTCTTC
TRBV12-3/TRBV12-4	NA	NA	TRBJ2-5	CASGARATSETQYF	TGTGCCAGTGGGGCCCGGGCCACCTCGGAGACCCAGTACTTC
TRBV3-1	few	NA	TRBJ2-5	CASSQGVRDEETQYF	TGTGCCAGCAGCCAAGGTGTACGGGACGAAGAGACCCAGTACTTC
TRBV5-1	few	NA	TRBJ2-5	CASSGDVVGRGETQYF	TGCGCCAGCAGCGGAGATGTCGTGGGACGCGGAGAGACCCAGTACTTC
TRBV7-3	few	NA	TRBJ2-5	CASSYLNGGETQYF	TGTGCCAGCAGCTACCTAAATGGTGGGGAGACCCAGTACTTC